This TCR beta chain was profiled in a study of T-cell memory formation after mild COVID-19. CDR3 length: 15 residues. Trimming at V came to 3 bases and at J to 2 bases, leaving 4 bases not matched to a gene. Germline loops: CDR1 MRHNA, CDR2 SNTAGT. TCRdb passed the 5' RACE reads through MiXCR, listing each CDR3 protein once. The table shows hundreds of thousands of distinct CDR3 sequences, with 15% to 20% occurring only once. Material for sequencing was PBMCs or a T cell subset sorted from them (not recorded which). The rearrangement links TRBV6-4 to TRBJ1-5, with 7 nucleotides matching TRBD1. The receptor was isolated from an adult woman who had mild COVID-19 (a few samples of this study predate the infection). Cell type and time point are not known. The CDR3 here is CASSETGEGNQPQHF. In DNA form, the CDR3 reads TGTGCCAGCAGTGAAACAGGGGAAGGCAATCAGCCCCAGCATTTT.